These T cell receptor beta chains were read from a single sample in a study of technical replicates of blood from four donors. Using immunoSEQ multiplex PCR, the repertoire was profiled, and TCRdb retains in-frame clones only, with some absent. The sample has nearly 80,000 clones, 85% to 95% seen once; the top ten hold around 0.4%. Sample: T cells isolated from PBMCs. The receptor set was obtained from a human donor in good health. Each CDR3 is given with its conserved first and last residue. The order of the fields is CDR3 DNA, CDR3 protein, CDR3 length, clone size, D gene, J gene, V gene. The D gene is left open where the match is weak. The size entry is marked missing in some rows and otherwise reads once, few, many or a size class.

TGTGCCAGCGGGCCTCCTCCATCGGGGACAAGTTACGAGCAGTACTTC	CASGPPPSGTSYEQYF	16	.	.	TRBJ2-7	TRBV2
TGCAGTGTTCCCCAGGGGGGAAAACTGTTTTTT	CSVPQGGKLFF	11	.	TRBD1	TRBJ1-4	TRBV20-1
TGTGCCAGCAGCGTAGATGGGACTCTACAAGAGACCCAGTACTTC	CASSVDGTLQETQYF	15	once	.	TRBJ2-5	TRBV9
TGTGCCAGCAGCCGGGGGGACCCGAGATGGAGTCAGCCCCAGCATTTT	CASSRGDPRWSQPQHF	16	.	.	TRBJ1-5	TRBV9
TGTGCCAGCAGCAGACTAGCGGGAGGGTACGAGCAGTACTTC	CASSRLAGGYEQYF	14	.	TRBD2	TRBJ2-7	TRBV7-9
TGTGCCAGCAGCCTTTCCGGGACAGGGGCCTCAACTAATGAAAAACTGTTTTTT	CASSLSGTGASTNEKLFF	18	.	TRBD1	TRBJ1-4	TRBV5-4
TGTGCCAGCAGCCGACAGTCCGCTGGAAACACCATATATTTT	CASSRQSAGNTIYF	14	.	.	TRBJ1-3	TRBV7-2
TGTGCCAGCAGCCCGGGACAGGGAAAAGGCGAGCAGTACTTC	CASSPGQGKGEQYF	14	.	TRBD1	TRBJ2-7	TRBV4-2
TGTGCCAGCAGCCAAGTACTAGCGGGATACGAGCAGTACTTC	CASSQVLAGYEQYF	14	.	TRBD2	TRBJ2-7	TRBV4-2
TGTGCCAGCAGCTTGGCCAACTACGAGCAGTACTTC	CASSLANYEQYF	12	.	.	TRBJ2-7	TRBV5-6